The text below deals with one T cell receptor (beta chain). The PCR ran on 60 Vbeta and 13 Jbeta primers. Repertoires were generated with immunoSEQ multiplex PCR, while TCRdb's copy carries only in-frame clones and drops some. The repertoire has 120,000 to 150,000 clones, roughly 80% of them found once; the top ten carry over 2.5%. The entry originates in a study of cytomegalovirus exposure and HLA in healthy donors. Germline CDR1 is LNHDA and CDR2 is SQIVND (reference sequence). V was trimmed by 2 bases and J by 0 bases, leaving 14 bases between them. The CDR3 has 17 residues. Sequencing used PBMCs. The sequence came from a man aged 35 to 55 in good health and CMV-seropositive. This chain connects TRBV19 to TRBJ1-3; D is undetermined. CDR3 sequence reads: CASSINLNVYSGNTIYF. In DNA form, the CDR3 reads TGTGCCAGTAGTATAAATCTAAACGTCTACTCTGGAAACACCATATATTTT.